The 25 T cell receptor beta chains presented below share a single source sample, sequenced in a study of blood T cell repertoires in COVID-19. Data came from immunoSEQ multiplex PCR; TCRdb stores just in-frame clones and leaves some out. The sample lists some 250,000 clones, approximately 90% occurring once. The specimen sequenced was PBMCs or T cells enriched from blood (not recorded which). The receptors were gathered from a human donor in a cohort exposed to, infected with or recovered from COVID-19 (not recorded which). The donor label of this sample is uncertain.

The chain links TRBV5-1 to TRBJ1-5, with a weak D call TRBD1 (6 bases). The CDR3 has 15 amino acids. V was cut by 5 bases and J by 3 bases, with 15 bases left in between. CDR1 SGHRS and CDR2 YFSETQ come from the germline V gene. The CDR3 nucleotides read TGCGCCAGCAGACCCGCTGCAGGGGTCAATCAGCCCCAGCATTTT. Translation gives CASRPAAGVNQPQHF. Drawing the rest from reference TRBV5-1 and TRBJ1-5, the complete variable domain is KAGVTQTPRYLIKTRGQQVTLSCSPISGHRSVSWYQQTPGQGLQFLFEYFSETQRNKGNFPGRFSGRQFSNSRSEMNVSTLELGDSALYLCASRPAAGVNQPQHFGDGTRLSIL.

The rearrangement joins TRBV4-2 to TRBJ1-6; 8 positions match TRBD1. Germline CDR1 and CDR2: LGHNA and YNFKEQ. The CDR3 spans 16 residues. J was trimmed by 7 bases and V by 1 base; bases with no gene match: 6. The CDR3 region is CASSQAGQGTNSPLHF. CDR3 coding DNA: TGTGCCAGCAGCCAAGCAGGACAGGGCACGAATTCACCCCTCCACTTT.

The gene calls are TRBV30 and TRBJ2-5; TRBD2 matches at 8 bases. V trimming: 3 bases; J trimming: 4 bases; junction bases outside the gene matches: 7. The CDR3 length is 14 residues. Germline CDR1 and CDR2: GTSNPN and SVGIG (reference sequence). As DNA, the CDR3 is TGTGCCTGGAGGAGCGGGGGCGGATTAGAGACCCAGTACTTC. Protein product: CAWRSGGGLETQYF.

The chain links TRBV27 to TRBJ2-1; D might be TRBD1 (5 bases). CDR3 length: 14 amino acids. Trimming took 3 bases from V and 4 from J, leaving 10 bases between them. Germline values: CDR1 MNHEY, CDR2 SMNVEV (reference sequence). DNA for the CDR3: TGTGCCAGCAGTTTGGGGCGAGCTTACAATGAGCAGTTCTTC. It yields the protein CASSLGRAYNEQFF.

The CDR3 is CASSFSQTGNTEAFF. The DNA for the CDR3 is TGTGCCAGCAGCTTTAGCCAGACAGGCAACACTGAAGCTTTCTTT. J is TRBJ1-1 and V is TRBV7-9; possibly TRBD1 for D (6 bases). V lost 3 bases, J lost 2 bases, and 13 bases lay in between. The CDR3 loop spans 15 amino acids. Germline assignment: CDR1 SEHNR and CDR2 FQNEAQ (reference sequence).

J is TRBJ2-1 and V is TRBV4-1; TRBD2 matches at 8 bases. V shed 2 bases and J 7 bases; nucleotides not matched to a gene: 13. The CDR3 spans 17 residues. The germline gives CDR1 MGHRA, CDR2 YSYEKL. This CDR3 is CASSQTGWSGGRNEQFF. The CDR3 DNA reads TGCGCCAGCAGCCAAACGGGTTGGAGCGGGGGTAGGAATGAGCAGTTCTTC.

The chain links TRBV19 to TRBJ1-5; TRBD1 aligns across 9 bases. The germline V gene has CDR1 LNHDA and CDR2 SQIVND (reference sequence). Germline trimming cut 1 base from V and 5 bases from J; bases unmatched to any gene: 3. CDR3 length: 15 residues. The CDR3 coding sequence is TGTGCCAGTAGTATAGGGGGACAGGGATATCAGCCCCAGCATTTT. Amino acid sequence: CASSIGGQGYQPQHF.

This rearrangement joins TRBV7-2 to TRBJ2-1, with 8 bases that match TRBD2. CDR1 SGHTA and CDR2 FQGNSA come from the germline V gene. CDR3 length equals 17 residues. Trimming at V came to 5 bases and at J to 2 bases, leaving 11 bases not matched to a gene. In DNA, the CDR3 is TGTGCCAGCAGCCTAGGAGTTCCGGGGGGGGCCTACAATGAGCAGTTCTTC. As protein: CASSLGVPGGAYNEQFF.

V usage is TRBV6-5 and J usage is TRBJ1-5; 8 bases are a match to TRBD1. The germline V gene encodes CDR1 MNHEY and CDR2 SVGAGI. The CDR3 spans 15 residues. V gave up 7 bases and J gave up 2 bases; unmatched junction bases: 7. In nucleotides, the CDR3 is TGTGCCAGCAAATCAGGGGGCGTTGGCAATCAGCCCCAGCATTTT. Residues: CASKSGGVGNQPQHF.

Note on this clone: A junction boundary mismatches the germline segment, possibly from a read error. The chain uses TRBV7-3 and TRBJ1-6; 9 nucleotides agree with TRBD1. Germline V CDR1 and CDR2: SGHTA, FQGTGA. The CDR3 spans 15 residues. The CDR3, as DNA: TGTGCCAGCAGGTTAACGGGACAGGGAGATTCACCCCTCCACTTT. Its translation: CASRLTGQGDSPLHF.

The chain couples TRBV19 to TRBJ1-1; perhaps TRBD1 as D (5 bases). The CDR3 is made up of 19 amino acids. CDR1 and CDR2 (germline): LNHDA, SQIVND (reference sequence). The germline V and J ends were trimmed by 1 base and 2 bases, with 23 bases remaining between them. The CDR3 nucleotides read TGTGCCAGTAGTATAGCTCCTGGGGGGAGTTGGGCACCTAACACTGAAGCTTTCTTT. It translates to CASSIAPGGSWAPNTEAFF.

About this clone itself: The same CDR3 arises from other DNA sequences in this sample as well. This rearrangement joins TRBV19 to TRBJ1-2, with TRBD1 matching over 8 bases. This CDR3 has 13 amino acids. Germline CDR1 and CDR2: LNHDA and SQIVND (reference sequence). With 6 bases clipped from V and 2 bases from J, the junction kept 2 bases outside the gene matches. Here the CDR3 reads CASRDRANYGYTF. In DNA form, the CDR3 reads TGTGCCAGTAGGGACAGGGCCAACTATGGCTACACCTTC.

V gene TRBV3-1 (or the pseudogene TRBV3-2) combines with J gene TRBJ2-1; D possibly corresponds to TRBD1 (6 bases). The CDR3 has 16 amino acids. The germline V gene encodes CDR1 LGHDT and CDR2 YNNKEL (reference sequence). V dropped 0 bases and J dropped 3 bases, with 12 bases sitting between them. CDR3 sequence reads: CASSQEMGAIYNEQFF. CDR3 DNA: TGTGCCAGCAGCCAAGAGATGGGGGCCATCTACAATGAGCAGTTCTTC.

The J gene is TRBJ1-1, the V gene TRBV18, with 8 bases identical to TRBD1. This CDR3 has 15 amino acids. The V and J ends lost 4 bases and 4 bases, in that order; junction bases with no gene match: 8. Germline assignment: CDR1 KGHSH and CDR2 LQKENI. CDR3 nucleotide sequence: TGTGCCAGCTCACGGGGCGACAGGGGAGTCACTGAAGCTTTCTTT. As protein: CASSRGDRGVTEAFF.

This sequence joins TRBV6-2 or TRBV6-3 and TRBJ1-2; TRBD1 matches at 7 bases. The V gene's germline CDR1 is MNHEY and CDR2 SVGEGT. This CDR3 contains 16 residues. J lost 2 bases, V lost 1 base, and 7 bases had no gene match. CDR3 in DNA: TGTGCCAGCAGTTACTGGGGACAGACTCCCAACTATGGCTACACCTTC. Translated, it gives CASSYWGQTPNYGYTF.

This chain's CDR3 is CASSQIPSGGYYNEQFF. DNA for the CDR3: TGTGCCAGCAGCCAAATCCCTAGCGGGGGGTACTACAATGAGCAGTTCTTC. V and J are TRBV3-1 (or the pseudogene TRBV3-2) and TRBJ2-1; 11 bases are a match to TRBD2. V gave up 2 bases and J gave up 3 bases; unmatched junction bases: 6. CDR1 LGHDT and CDR2 YNNKEL come from the germline V gene (reference sequence). The CDR3 runs to 17 residues.

The chain couples TRBV30 to TRBJ2-7, with 8 bases aligning to TRBD1. This CDR3 has 14 amino acids. In germline, CDR1 is GTSNPN, CDR2 SVGIG (reference sequence). The V segment lost 3 bases and the J segment 1 base; nucleotides outside the gene matches: 5. As DNA, the CDR3 is TGTGCCTGGAGGGGACAGGAAGGGTCCTACGAGCAGTACTTC. Protein product: CAWRGQEGSYEQYF.

The V and J genes are TRBV5-1 and TRBJ1-1; D is unresolved. V was shortened by 1 base and J by 7 bases, with 14 bases between the two germline ends. Germline assignment: CDR1 SGHRS and CDR2 YFSETQ. This CDR3 comprises 14 residues. The DNA of the CDR3 is TGCGCCAGCAGCTTGTGGCACCCTGGCGGTGAAGCTTTCTTT. Protein: CASSLWHPGGEAFF. Complete variable domain (other parts from reference TRBV5-1 and TRBJ1-1): KAGVTQTPRYLIKTRGQQVTLSCSPISGHRSVSWYQQTPGQGLQFLFEYFSETQRNKGNFPGRFSGRQFSNSRSEMNVSTLELGDSALYLCASSLWHPGGEAFFGQGTRLTVV.

CDR3 sequence (DNA): TGTGCCAGCAGTGTGAGGACAGGGAAGTACGAGCAGTACTTC. Translating it yields CASSVRTGKYEQYF. The chain carries TRBV2 and TRBJ2-7; 8 bases align to TRBD1. The J segment lost 4 bases and the V segment lost 4 bases, leaving 6 bases of the junction unmatched. The CDR3 length is 14 residues. Germline CDR1 SNHLY, CDR2 FYNNEI.

CDR3 sequence (DNA): TGTGCCAGCTCACTGGGGGCGGGGGACGAGCAGTACTTC. Translated: CASSLGAGDEQYF. This chain joins TRBV18 and TRBJ2-7; a weak D match, TRBD2 (7 bases). With 4 bases removed from V and 5 bases from J, the gap between germline ends came to 12 bases. The CDR3 spans 13 residues. Germline V gives CDR1 KGHSH, CDR2 LQKENI.

This chain joins TRBV9 and TRBJ2-2; TRBD1 agrees at 9 bases. Germline trimming cut 1 base from V and 4 bases from J; bases unmatched to any gene: 8. The germline CDR1 and CDR2 sequences are SGDLS and YYNGEE. The CDR3 runs 17 residues. CDR3 DNA sequence: TGTGCCAGCAGCGTACTTTTGGGGACAGGGAGCACCGGGGAGCTGTTTTTT. Encoded protein: CASSVLLGTGSTGELFF.

The table lists this clone with a count of one. The chain recombines TRBV6-5 with TRBJ1-1; 11 nucleotides agree with TRBD1. V lost 7 bases, J lost 1 base, and 5 bases stayed unmatched. CDR3 length equals 15 residues. In germline, CDR1 is MNHEY, CDR2 SVGAGI. The CDR3 nucleotides are TGTGCCAGCATGAGGGACAGGGGGTCGAACACTGAAGCTTTCTTT. Protein sequence: CASMRDRGSNTEAFF.

The gene calls are TRBV30 and TRBJ1-1, with D possibly being TRBD1 (5 bases). CDR1 GTSNPN and CDR2 SVGIG come from the germline V gene (reference sequence). V lost 1 base and J 12 bases, leaving 12 bases between the germline ends. CDR3 length: 11 residues. CDR3 residues: CAWSGSTATFF. As DNA, the CDR3 is TGTGCCTGGAGTGGATCGACAGCTACTTTCTTT.

This clone was detected once. V is TRBV29-1 and J is TRBJ1-2, with 7 bases fitting TRBD1. V lost 3 bases and J lost 5; bases outside the gene matches: 9. CDR3 length equals 14 residues. Looked up from germline, CDR1 is SQVTM and CDR2 is ANQGSEA. CDR3 nucleotides: TGCAGCGTTGATGAGGAGGGGGCATATTATGGCTACACCTTC. Protein product: CSVDEEGAYYGYTF.

Notes on this clone: The sample holds other DNA sequences that translate to the same CDR3. The chain carries TRBV6-5 and TRBJ1-2; no reliable D call. This CDR3 spans 15 amino acids. The germline gives CDR1 MNHEY, CDR2 SVGAGI. V gave up 6 bases and J gave up 2 bases, with 16 bases separating them. CDR3 bases: TGTGCCAGCAGCACCGGGGTGATGTCGAACTATGGCTACACCTTC. As protein: CASSTGVMSNYGYTF.